The clone carrying this T cell receptor beta chain occurred many times. The antigen is unknown. This specimen comes from a study of molecular identifiers for immune sequencing clone quantification. Study-wide background: The replicates split RNA from roughly 20,000 or 100,000 naive CD8 cells five ways and sequenced four. Broader study findings: Reports indicate spiked Jurkat TCR RNA from one cell could be found among around 1 million naive cells. Over 99% of CMV-specific effector molecules, but under 1% of naive ones, were in clones above 20 copies.

TCRdb re-analysed the PCR reads in MiXCR, keeping a single row per CDR3 protein. The table includes 250,000 to 350,000 distinct CDR3 sequences, about a fifth detected once. Germline V gene data show CDR1 as SQVTM and CDR2 as ANQGSEA. The ends were cut back, 4 bases at V and 4 bases at J, with 23 bases in the middle. CDR3 length: 16 residues. The chain uses TRBV29-1 and TRBJ2-7; D might be TRBD1 or TRBD2, each matching 6 bases. Material for sequencing was naive CD8+ T cells from blood, with Jurkat cell RNA spiked in. Subset described: FACS-sorted CD8+CD4-CCR7+CD45RA+ naive T cells. The clonotype originates from a human donor in good health. Some libraries in this study had Jurkat cell RNA spiked in. The CDR3 sequence: CSVARTGSAGRYEQYF. DNA of the CDR3: TGCAGCGTTGCCCGTACAGGGTCCGCGGGAAGATACGAGCAGTACTTC.